This entry lists 26 T cell receptor beta chains sequenced from one sample in a study of beta chain features in type 1 diabetes. Expressed TCRB transcripts were sequenced after all isolated RNA was converted to cDNA. TCRdb's copy holds only in-frame clones and misses some; the assay was immunoSEQ multiplex PCR. The sample includes a few hundred thousand clones, over 12% of them seen just once. Material: naive CD4+ T cells from blood. These receptors were taken from a young woman in good health.

The chain couples TRBV4-2 to TRBJ1-5, with D possibly being TRBD1 (5 bases). Germline CDR1 and CDR2: LGHNA and YNFKEQ. V was shortened by 3 bases and J by 3 bases, with 18 bases between the two germline ends. This CDR3 region has 17 residues. CDR3 bases: TGTGCCAGCAGCCACAGCCCTACGACGACAGTCAATCAGCCCCAGCATTTT. This translates into CASSHSPTTTVNQPQHF.

In its sample, this clone was seen a few times. CDR3 DNA: TGTGCCAGCAGCTCCCTATGGGGGGCCAACGTCCTGACTTTC. Protein: CASSSLWGANVLTF. This rearrangement joins TRBV7-8 to TRBJ2-6; D not resolved. Trimming pared 4 bases from V and 4 bases from J, leaving 8 bases between. Germline assignment: CDR1 SGHVS and CDR2 FQNEAQ. The CDR3 runs 14 residues. The whole variable domain, filled in from reference TRBV7-8 and TRBJ2-6, reads GAGVSQSPRYKVAKRGQDVALRCDPISGHVSLFWYQQALGQGPEFLTYFQNEAQLDKSGLPSDRFFAERPEGSVSTLKIQRTQQEDSAVYLCASSSLWGANVLTFGAGSRLTVL.

As to this clone: This specimen includes other DNA sequences encoding the same CDR3. V and J are TRBV28 and TRBJ2-3; TRBD1 matches at 10 bases. Germline CDR1 is MDHEN and CDR2 is SYDVKM. The J segment lost 3 bases and the V segment lost 5 bases, leaving 2 bases of the junction unmatched. The length of the CDR3 is 14 residues. This CDR3 is CASSPGQGTDTQYF. In nucleotides, the CDR3 is TGTGCCAGCAGTCCGGGACAGGGGACAGATACGCAGTATTTT.

This clone was picked up a small number of times. This chain links TRBV29-1 with TRBJ1-1; perhaps TRBD1 as D (5 bases). Germline loops: CDR1 SQVTM, CDR2 ANQGSEA. This CDR3 comprises 15 residues. Trimming took 5 bases from V and 0 from J, leaving 16 bases between them. The CDR3 bases are TGCAGCGTTACCGGACACCTGAGCTTGAACACTGAAGCTTTCTTT. Residues: CSVTGHLSLNTEAFF.

This clone was found a few times. The chain employs TRBV27 and TRBJ2-3; maybe TRBD2 (5 bases). The CDR3 contains 16 residues. V was trimmed by 6 bases and J by 7 bases, leaving 23 bases between them. Germline V gives CDR1 MNHEY, CDR2 SMNVEV (reference sequence). The CDR3 nucleotides are TGTGCCAGCAGATCCAACTCGGACTGGCTCAGGAATACGCAGTATTTT. Its translation: CASRSNSDWLRNTQYF.

A few counts support this clone. The chain uses TRBV4-2 and TRBJ1-1; 7 nucleotides agree with TRBD1. CDR3 length equals 16 residues. Germline CDR1 and CDR2: LGHNA and YNFKEQ. V lost 4 bases and J lost 6; bases outside the gene matches: 14. The CDR3 nucleotides read TGTGCCAGCAGCCTCTTGGCACAGGGGAGATTACCTGAAGCTTTCTTT. Encoded protein: CASSLLAQGRLPEAFF.

V usage is TRBV27 and J usage is TRBJ2-7, with D possibly TRBD1 on 6 matching bases. CDR1 and CDR2 from the germline V gene are MNHEY and SMNVEV (reference sequence). V was trimmed by 6 bases and J by 2 bases, leaving 20 bases between them. The CDR3 is 16 amino acids. CDR3 sequence reads: CASSEKWARGPYEQYF. The CDR3 DNA reads as TGTGCCAGCAGCGAGAAGTGGGCCAGGGGCCCCTACGAGCAGTACTTC.

The chain uses TRBV18 and TRBJ2-1; maybe TRBD2 (6 bases). V lost 3 bases to trimming and J lost 6 bases, with 15 bases between them. Looked up from germline, CDR1 is KGHSH and CDR2 is LQKENI. This CDR3 has 15 amino acids. CDR3 loop: CASSPSLGGGNEQFF. CDR3 sequence (DNA): TGTGCCAGCTCACCGAGTCTGGGGGGTGGCAATGAGCAGTTCTTC.

This clone was counted only a few times. CDR3 bases: TGCGCCAGCAGCCAAGCTTCGGGCGGGAGCAATCAGCCCCAGCATTTT. Its protein is CASSQASGGSNQPQHF. The chain carries TRBV4-1 and TRBJ1-5; D is unresolved. Germline values: CDR1 MGHRA, CDR2 YSYEKL. The V gene lost 1 base and the J gene lost 1 base, with 11 bases spanning the gap. The CDR3 spans 16 residues.

This clone was detected only a few times. In DNA form, the CDR3 reads TGTGCCACCAGCCCCGGCAGGACCAGGGTCACTGAAGCTTTCTTT. Amino acid sequence: CATSPGRTRVTEAFF. The rearrangement links TRBV15 to TRBJ1-1; weak D call: TRBD1 (5 bases). Trimming removed 5 bases from V and 4 bases from J, with 17 bases in between. This CDR3 has 15 residues. In germline, CDR1 is LNHNV, CDR2 YYDKDF (reference sequence).

This CDR3 reads CASGTGPSYEQYF. The CDR3 DNA follows: TGTGCCAGCGGGACAGGCCCCTCCTACGAGCAGTACTTC. The rearrangement uses TRBV28 and TRBJ2-7, with TRBD1 matching 8 bases. The J segment lost 0 bases and the V segment lost 8 bases, leaving 3 bases of the junction unmatched. The CDR3 sequence is 13 residues long. CDR1 is MDHEN and CDR2 is SYDVKM in the germline V gene.

This clone was seen a handful of times. DNA for the CDR3: TGTGCCAGCATCCTAGCGGGGGGAAGGGAGACCCAGTACTTC. This gives the protein CASILAGGRETQYF. The chain employs TRBV28 and TRBJ2-5; TRBD2 matches at 11 bases. Germline lookup yields CDR1 MDHEN and CDR2 SYDVKM. J gave up 5 bases and V 7 bases, and 6 bases lay outside the gene matches. The CDR3 covers 14 residues.

This clone occurred a few times. Other DNA sequences of this sample code for an identical CDR3. V gene TRBV30 combines with J gene TRBJ1-5, with D maybe TRBD1 (6 bases). CDR3 length: 13 residues. V was clipped by 1 base and J by 2 bases, with 6 bases between them. Per germline, CDR1 GTSNPN and CDR2 SVGIG (reference sequence). The CDR3 sequence is CAWSGQGNQPQHF. The CDR3 DNA reads as TGTGCCTGGAGTGGACAGGGCAATCAGCCCCAGCATTTT.

CDR3 sequence reads: CASSPSSSGRNEQFF. In DNA form, the CDR3 reads TGTGCCAGCAGCCCCTCGTCTAGCGGGAGGAATGAGCAGTTCTTC. The chain carries TRBV7-2 and TRBJ2-1, with 11 nucleotides matching TRBD2. The V segment lost 5 bases and the J segment 7 bases; nucleotides outside the gene matches: 7. Germline V gene data show CDR1 as SGHTA and CDR2 as FQGNSA. This CDR3 comprises 15 residues.

This sequence joins TRBV7-3 and TRBJ2-3; D uncertain. V gave up 2 bases and J gave up 2 bases, with 8 bases separating them. The CDR3 consists of 14 residues. CDR1 is SGHTA, CDR2 FQGTGA, per germline. CDR3 sequence: CASSLDSATDTQYF. In nucleotides, the CDR3 is TGTGCCAGCAGCTTAGACTCCGCCACAGATACGCAGTATTTT.

This chain links TRBV28 with TRBJ2-7; possibly TRBD2 for D (6 bases). With 8 bases removed from V and 7 bases from J, the gap between germline ends came to 9 bases. The CDR3 has 10 amino acids. Germline V gene data show CDR1 as MDHEN and CDR2 as SYDVKM. The CDR3 is CASYRGEQYF. The DNA for the CDR3 is TGTGCCAGCTACCGGGGGGAGCAGTACTTC.

The chain employs TRBV29-1 and TRBJ2-3, with D possibly matching TRBD2 (5 bases). CDR1 and CDR2 from the germline V gene are SQVTM and ANQGSEA. This CDR3 spans 14 amino acids. V lost 4 bases, J lost 2 bases, and 13 bases lay in between. This CDR3 is CSVVASRYTDTQYF. In DNA, the CDR3 is TGCAGCGTTGTCGCTAGCAGGTACACAGATACGCAGTATTTT.

This clone was detected a few times. The chain couples TRBV5-4 to TRBJ2-3, with a weak D call TRBD1 (6 bases). The CDR3 runs 15 residues. Between the trimmed V and J ends, which lost 0 bases and 4 bases, there was a span of 12 bases. Germline V CDR1 and CDR2: SGHNT, YYREEE (reference sequence). The CDR3 DNA is TGTGCCAGCAGCTTGGCAGGGGCTAAAGCAGATACGCAGTATTTT. Its translation is CASSLAGAKADTQYF.

This chain uses TRBV5-1 with TRBJ2-7, with 7 bases matching TRBD1. The germline V gene encodes CDR1 SGHRS and CDR2 YFSETQ. The CDR3 sequence is 13 residues long. Germline trimming cut 4 bases from V and 3 bases from J; bases unmatched to any gene: 4. The CDR3 DNA sequence: TGCGCCAGCAGCGGGGGACAGCTCTACGAGCAGTACTTC. It specifies CASSGGQLYEQYF.

This chain connects TRBV6-5 to TRBJ1-2; tentative D call: TRBD1 (5 bases). The length of the CDR3 is 14 residues. Germline V gives CDR1 MNHEY, CDR2 SVGAGI. Trimming left V 10 bases short and J 1 base short, with 16 bases between. In DNA form, the CDR3 reads TGTGCCACCACCCGACAGACCTTTAACTATGGCTACACCTTC. Protein product: CATTRQTFNYGYTF.

This clone was counted between two and nine times. This sample includes further DNA sequences coding for the same CDR3. The V and J genes are TRBV29-1 and TRBJ2-7; D is unresolved. Trimming took 4 bases from V and 3 from J, leaving 7 bases between them. Germline V gene lookup returns CDR1 SQVTM and CDR2 ANQGSEA. The CDR3 extends over 11 amino acids. The CDR3 bases are TGCAGCGTTGCTCAGAACTACGAGCAGTACTTC. Its translation is CSVAQNYEQYF.

The CDR3 DNA is TGTGCCAGCAGCTTTACAGGGCTCCAAGAGACCCAGTACTTC. It is translated as CASSFTGLQETQYF. V and J are TRBV5-4 and TRBJ2-5, with D tentatively TRBD1 (6 bases). Trimming shortened V by 2 bases and J by 1 base, and 9 bases separated the two germline ends. This CDR3 region has 14 residues. In germline, CDR1 is SGHNT, CDR2 YYREEE (reference sequence).

The CDR3 DNA reads TGTGCCAGCACCCTACGCACAGGTGGCCTGGATGAAGCTTTCTTT. Protein product: CASTLRTGGLDEAFF. This sequence joins TRBV5-4 and TRBJ1-1, with a weak D call TRBD1 (5 bases). The CDR3 sequence is 15 residues long. Germline CDR1 is SGHNT and CDR2 is YYREEE (reference sequence). V lost 6 bases and J lost 7, with 22 bases in between.

This clone was counted a few times. This rearrangement joins TRBV2 to TRBJ2-5; weak D call: TRBD2 (6 bases). CDR3 length: 13 amino acids. Trimming removed 3 bases at V and 1 base at J, with 6 bases between. The germline V gene has CDR1 SNHLY and CDR2 FYNNEI. The CDR3: CASSDGGQETQYF. The CDR3 nucleotides read TGTGCCAGCAGTGACGGGGGCCAAGAGACCCAGTACTTC.

The chain recombines TRBV5-6 with TRBJ2-3; D call uncertain. The germline gives CDR1 SGHDT, CDR2 YYEEEE. This CDR3 comprises 14 residues. Between the trimmed V and J ends, which lost 4 bases and 4 bases, there was a span of 13 bases. CDR3 nucleotides: TGTGCCAGCAGCGGATGGGCTTCACCAGATACGCAGTATTTT. This translates into CASSGWASPDTQYF.

This clone was counted only a few times. CDR3 coding DNA: TGTGCCAGTGGGACGGGAGTAGTCCACGAGCAGTACTTC. Translated, it gives CASGTGVVHEQYF. This chain joins TRBV11-2 and TRBJ2-7; D possibly corresponds to TRBD2 (6 bases). V lost 9 bases, J lost 5 bases, and 17 bases lay in between. The CDR3 has 13 amino acids. Germline CDR1 and CDR2: SGHAT and FQNNGV. Drawing the rest from reference TRBV11-2 and TRBJ2-7, the complete variable domain is EAGVAQSPRYKIIEKRQSVAFWCNPISGHATLYWYQQILGQGPKLLIQFQNNGVVDDSQLPKDRFSAERLKGVDSTLKIQPAKLEDSAVYLCASGTGVVHEQYFGPGTRLTVT.